The T cell receptor beta chain under discussion was sequenced for a study of early T cells in non-severe SARS-CoV-2 infection (dated by TCRdb to the early 2020s). About the full investigation: Because TCR sequencing relied on bulk RNA taken from unsorted whole blood, pairing of alpha and beta chains was not possible. Results the study describes overall, beyond this receptor: VDJdb matching was skewed toward anti-spike CD8 responses and likely underestimated virus-specific expansions, missing private and CD4 specificities.

Library prep was done by 5' RACE. The reads were generated on a NextSeq 500. To correct for sequencing error and PCR bias, the TCR library protocol tagged individual cDNA molecules with unique molecular identifiers. Both TCR alpha and beta chains were sequenced, and tight co-correlation was observed between alpha and beta sequence abundances in each sample. Per the original workflow: V gene, J gene and CDR3 annotation of TCR sequences was performed with Decombinator V4. Expanded TCRs were defined as changing significantly between any two time points under a Poisson model with p below 0.0001. Abundances of TCRs were expressed as counts per million after normalisation to the total number of TCRs sequenced in each sample. MAIT TCRs were defined by TRAV1-2 paired with TRAJ12, TRAJ20 or TRAJ33, and iNKT TCRs by TRAV10 paired with TRAJ18. VDJdb, accessed 1 November 2021, was searched for CMV, EBV and SARS-CoV-2 annotated TCRs, excluding TCRs annotated for multiple antigens. TCRdb reprocessing: public reads trimmed at Q25 with fastp, clones called with MiXCR, in-frame beta chains kept. Identical CDR3 protein sequences are pooled into one entry, listed with their most common genes and DNA. TCRdb, not the authors, supplied the V and J calls. A total of 97,000 or so distinct CDR3 sequences appear in this sample, approximately 14% of them only once. The top ten clonotypes cover 5% to 8% of the sample.

CDR1 LGHNA and CDR2 YNFKEQ were looked up in the germline V gene. The CDR3 has 15 amino acids, counting the end cysteine and phenylalanine. Only CDR3 DNA remains: 45 bases, in frame from the first base. For this clonotype: Its specific antigen is unknown. This may stem from a read error, because a much larger clone lies one nucleotide away.

This was a case-control study nested in a cohort of healthcare workers in London, UK, who had nasopharyngeal swab PCR tests and blood samples taken every week. Healthcare workers were recruited between 23 and 31 March 2020, during the week of the UK lockdown, and were followed weekly for up to about 16 weeks. This receptor was obtained from an adult who was a healthcare worker with PCR-confirmed SARS-CoV-2 infection or an uninfected control (not recorded which). The specimen sequenced was whole blood. Recombination connected TRBV4-2 to TRBJ2-3, with the D segment possibly TRBD1 or TRBD2, each aligning over 7 bases. CDR3 region: CVSGNGQVGRDTQYF. In nucleotides, the sequence is TGTGTCAGCGGGAATGGACAGGTAGGAAGAGATACGCAGTATTTT.